This T cell receptor (beta chain) stems from a study of T-cell memory formation after mild COVID-19. One entry per CDR3 protein, called by TCRdb with MiXCR from the 5' RACE reads. The sample carries around 450,000 distinct CDR3 sequences, 20% recorded once. The CDR3 extends over 16 amino acids. With V trimmed by 5 bases and J by 5 bases, 13 bases remained unmatched. The germline CDR1 and CDR2 sequences are SGHTA and FQGNSA. This receptor was taken from an adult woman who had mild COVID-19 (a few samples of this study predate the infection). Cell type and time point are not known. Specimen: PBMCs or a T cell subset sorted from them (not recorded which). The chain combines TRBV7-2 with TRBJ2-5; 8 nucleotides line up with TRBD2. The CDR3 bases are TGTGCCAGCAGCCCGCGGGCGAGCGGGAGTTGGGAGACCCAGTACTTC. This sequence encodes CASSPRASGSWETQYF.